A selection of T cell receptor beta chains follows, all from one sample in a study of glioma-infiltrating T cells after dendritic cell vaccination. Only in-frame clones appear in the TCRdb table, and some are missing; sequencing was by immunoSEQ multiplex PCR. The sample contains about 10,000 clones, roughly 77% of which appear only once. The sequenced sample was blood, obtained after dendritic cell vaccination. The receptors here all came from a human donor with glioblastoma. The CDR3 runs from the conserved cysteine through the conserved F or W. The order of the fields is D gene, V gene, J gene, clone size, CDR3 protein, CDR3 DNA. D genes are given only for firm matches. Size values are once, few and many counts, or a class for expanded clones, and some rows have none.

d_call: TRBD2
v_call: TRBV27
j_call: TRBJ2-1
clone_size: -
cdr3_aa: CASKGLPGNEQFF
cdr3_nt: TGTGCCAGCAAGGGACTACCAGGGAATGAGCAGTTCTTC

d_call: TRBD2
v_call: TRBV7-9
j_call: TRBJ2-2
clone_size: once
cdr3_aa: CASSSGTSGGVTGELFF
cdr3_nt: TGTGCCAGCAGCTCTGGGACTAGCGGAGGCGTGACCGGGGAGCTGTTTTTT

d_call: TRBD2
v_call: TRBV29-1
j_call: TRBJ2-3
clone_size: -
cdr3_aa: CSVEGGRGTDTQYF
cdr3_nt: TGCAGCGTTGAAGGGGGGAGGGGCACAGATACGCAGTATTTT

d_call: -
v_call: TRBV7-9
j_call: TRBJ1-2
clone_size: -
cdr3_aa: CASSRDLQGRYGYTF
cdr3_nt: TGTGCCAGCAGCCGCGATCTACAGGGCAGATATGGCTACACCTTC

d_call: -
v_call: TRBV28
j_call: TRBJ2-1
clone_size: -
cdr3_aa: CASSTSLLAYNEQFF
cdr3_nt: TGTGCCAGCAGTACGTCCCTACTAGCCTACAATGAGCAGTTCTTC

d_call: -
v_call: TRBV6-1
j_call: TRBJ1-2
clone_size: -
cdr3_aa: CASSERGIVEWDYGYTF
cdr3_nt: TGTGCCAGCAGTGAAAGGGGTATAGTGGAATGGGACTATGGCTACACCTTC

d_call: -
v_call: TRBV6-1
j_call: TRBJ2-1
clone_size: -
cdr3_aa: CASSLSPSSYNEQFF
cdr3_nt: TGTGCCAGCAGTTTAAGTCCGAGCTCCTACAATGAGCAGTTCTTC

d_call: TRBD1
v_call: TRBV2
j_call: TRBJ2-5
clone_size: -
cdr3_aa: CASSEARGLETQYF
cdr3_nt: TGTGCCAGCAGTGAAGCCAGGGGGCTGGAGACCCAGTACTTC

d_call: TRBD1
v_call: TRBV7-2
j_call: TRBJ2-2
clone_size: once
cdr3_aa: CASTIGTPGQGYTGELFF
cdr3_nt: TGTGCCAGCACTATTGGGACGCCGGGACAGGGCTACACCGGGGAGCTGTTTTTT

d_call: TRBD2
v_call: TRBV4-3
j_call: TRBJ2-3
clone_size: -
cdr3_aa: CASSQESGTSTDTQYF
cdr3_nt: TGCGCCAGCAGCCAAGAAAGCGGGACTAGCACAGATACGCAGTATTTT

d_call: -
v_call: TRBV13
j_call: TRBJ2-7
clone_size: -
cdr3_aa: CASSRGRDNSYEQYF
cdr3_nt: TGTGCCAGCAGCAGAGGCCGGGACAACTCCTACGAGCAGTACTTC

d_call: TRBD1
v_call: TRBV27
j_call: TRBJ2-7
clone_size: -
cdr3_aa: CASSSTRQGYEQYF
cdr3_nt: TGTGCCAGCAGTTCGACCAGACAGGGCTACGAGCAGTACTTC

d_call: -
v_call: TRBV7-9
j_call: TRBJ2-5
clone_size: -
cdr3_aa: CASSPRVQETQYF
cdr3_nt: TGTGCCAGCAGCCCCCGGGTCCAAGAGACCCAGTACTTC

d_call: TRBD1
v_call: TRBV27
j_call: TRBJ2-7
clone_size: -
cdr3_aa: CASSLSTGPTYEQYF
cdr3_nt: TGTGCCAGCAGTTTATCGACAGGGCCGACCTACGAGCAGTACTTC

d_call: -
v_call: TRBV27
j_call: TRBJ1-2
clone_size: once
cdr3_aa: CASSSMGEGNYGYTF
cdr3_nt: TGTGCCAGCAGCTCAATGGGGGAGGGGAACTATGGCTACACCTTC

d_call: -
v_call: TRBV30
j_call: TRBJ1-5
clone_size: once
cdr3_aa: CTWSVGGNARPQHF
cdr3_nt: TGTACCTGGAGTGTAGGGGGTAATGCTCGGCCCCAGCATTTT

d_call: TRBD1
v_call: TRBV2
j_call: TRBJ2-7
clone_size: -
cdr3_aa: CASSEEVGQGTHEQYF
cdr3_nt: TGTGCCAGCAGTGAAGAAGTAGGACAGGGAACGCACGAGCAGTACTTC

d_call: TRBD2
v_call: TRBV29-1
j_call: TRBJ2-5
clone_size: -
cdr3_aa: CSARGLAGGNQETQYF
cdr3_nt: TGCAGCGCTCGTGGACTAGCGGGAGGGAACCAAGAGACCCAGTACTTC

d_call: -
v_call: TRBV5-4
j_call: TRBJ1-2
clone_size: -
cdr3_aa: CASSLSQGRDGYTF
cdr3_nt: TGTGCCAGCAGCTTGAGCCAGGGGCGGGATGGCTACACCTTC

d_call: TRBD2
v_call: TRBV7-2
j_call: TRBJ2-5
clone_size: -
cdr3_aa: CASSPGTSGTQQETQYF
cdr3_nt: TGTGCCAGCAGCCCGGGGACTAGCGGGACCCAACAAGAGACCCAGTACTTC

d_call: -
v_call: TRBV12-1
j_call: TRBJ2-1
clone_size: -
cdr3_aa: CAPVGRRSYNEQFF
cdr3_nt: TGTGCCCCCGTAGGGAGGCGTTCCTACAATGAGCAGTTCTTC

d_call: TRBD2
v_call: TRBV7-2
j_call: TRBJ2-7
clone_size: -
cdr3_aa: CASSLGSGLAYEQYF
cdr3_nt: TGTGCCAGCAGCTTAGGTTCAGGACTAGCTTACGAGCAGTACTTC

d_call: -
v_call: TRBV4-2
j_call: TRBJ2-2
clone_size: few
cdr3_aa: CASSQDPPSAAGELFF
cdr3_nt: TGTGCCAGCAGCCAAGATCCTCCAAGCGCGGCCGGGGAGCTGTTTTTT

d_call: TRBD1
v_call: TRBV4-1
j_call: TRBJ2-1
clone_size: -
cdr3_aa: CASSLRQGTGENEQFF
cdr3_nt: TGCGCCAGCAGCCTCAGACAGGGGACGGGAGAAAATGAGCAGTTCTTC

d_call: -
v_call: TRBV5-4
j_call: TRBJ1-1
clone_size: -
cdr3_aa: CASSQEAGITEAFF
cdr3_nt: TGCGCCAGCAGCCAAGAGGCAGGGATCACTGAAGCTTTCTTT

d_call: -
v_call: TRBV28
j_call: TRBJ2-3
clone_size: -
cdr3_aa: CASSMPGQSIGTDTQYF
cdr3_nt: TGTGCCAGCAGTATGCCCGGACAGTCCATCGGAACAGATACGCAGTATTTT

d_call: TRBD2
v_call: TRBV28
j_call: TRBJ2-3
clone_size: -
cdr3_aa: CASSLAGTSGTDTQYF
cdr3_nt: TGTGCCAGCAGTTTGGCCGGGACTAGCGGCACAGATACGCAGTATTTT

d_call: TRBD1
v_call: TRBV2
j_call: TRBJ2-1
clone_size: once
cdr3_aa: CASSGQGPKRLF
cdr3_nt: TGTGCCAGCTCGGGACAGGGCCCCAAGAGGCTCTTC

d_call: TRBD2
v_call: TRBV30
j_call: TRBJ2-3
clone_size: -
cdr3_aa: CAWSVAGVATDTQYF
cdr3_nt: TGTGCCTGGAGTGTCGCGGGAGTGGCCACAGATACGCAGTATTTT

d_call: TRBD1
v_call: TRBV14
j_call: TRBJ2-2
clone_size: -
cdr3_aa: CASSRRQGSTGELFF
cdr3_nt: TGTGCCAGCAGCAGACGACAGGGGTCCACCGGGGAGCTGTTTTTT

d_call: TRBD2
v_call: TRBV5-6
j_call: TRBJ2-7
clone_size: -
cdr3_aa: CASTTGTSAYEQYF
cdr3_nt: TGTGCCAGCACCACCGGGACTAGCGCTTACGAGCAGTACTTC

d_call: TRBD1
v_call: TRBV9
j_call: TRBJ2-1
clone_size: -
cdr3_aa: CASSASGGRDNEQFF
cdr3_nt: TGTGCCAGCAGCGCGTCAGGGGGCCGGGACAATGAGCAGTTCTTC

d_call: TRBD2
v_call: TRBV7-9
j_call: TRBJ2-3
clone_size: -
cdr3_aa: CASIGRAGGPDTQYF
cdr3_nt: TGTGCCAGCATCGGTCGCGCGGGAGGGCCGGATACGCAGTATTTT

d_call: -
v_call: TRBV9
j_call: TRBJ1-1
clone_size: large
cdr3_aa: CASSPFSRPTEAFF
cdr3_nt: TGTGCCAGCAGCCCATTTTCTAGGCCCACTGAAGCTTTCTTT

d_call: -
v_call: TRBV19
j_call: TRBJ2-7
clone_size: -
cdr3_aa: CASSARQSRYYEQYF
cdr3_nt: TGTGCCAGTAGTGCCCGACAGTCCCGGTACTACGAGCAGTACTTC

d_call: TRBD2
v_call: TRBV30
j_call: TRBJ2-1
clone_size: -
cdr3_aa: CAWKGWEGMPNNEQFF
cdr3_nt: TGTGCCTGGAAAGGGTGGGAGGGGATGCCCAACAATGAGCAGTTCTTC

d_call: -
v_call: TRBV21-1
j_call: TRBJ2-2
clone_size: once
cdr3_aa: CASSKVRRGNTGELFF
cdr3_nt: TGTGCCAGCAGCAAAGTACGGCGGGGTAACACCGGGGAGCTGTTTTTT

d_call: -
v_call: TRBV30
j_call: TRBJ1-5
clone_size: -
cdr3_aa: CAWSVQGSNQPQHF
cdr3_nt: TGTGCCTGGAGTGTACAGGGTAGCAATCAGCCCCAGCATTTT

d_call: -
v_call: TRBV5-5
j_call: TRBJ1-4
clone_size: once
cdr3_aa: CASSLRGFATNEKLFF
cdr3_nt: TGTGCCAGCAGCTTGAGGGGGTTTGCAACTAATGAAAAACTGTTTTTT

d_call: -
v_call: TRBV7-8
j_call: TRBJ2-7
clone_size: -
cdr3_aa: CASSPKGVYAYEQYF
cdr3_nt: TGTGCCAGCAGCCCGAAGGGGGTCTATGCCTACGAGCAGTACTTC

d_call: -
v_call: TRBV5-1
j_call: TRBJ2-2
clone_size: -
cdr3_aa: CASSLDGRDTGELFF
cdr3_nt: TGCGCCAGCAGCTTGGACGGCAGGGACACCGGGGAGCTGTTTTTT

d_call: -
v_call: TRBV7-9
j_call: TRBJ1-4
clone_size: -
cdr3_aa: CASSLGDLTNEKLFF
cdr3_nt: TGTGCCAGCAGCTTGGGGGACTTGACTAATGAAAAACTGTTTTTT

d_call: -
v_call: TRBV30
j_call: TRBJ1-1
clone_size: -
cdr3_aa: CAFRPGTEAFF
cdr3_nt: TGTGCCTTCCGACCGGGCACTGAAGCTTTCTTT

d_call: -
v_call: TRBV19
j_call: TRBJ2-1
clone_size: -
cdr3_aa: CASTPRQLSDNEQFF
cdr3_nt: TGTGCCAGTACCCCCCGCCAACTTTCGGACAATGAGCAGTTCTTC

d_call: TRBD2
v_call: TRBV7-9
j_call: TRBJ2-1
clone_size: -
cdr3_aa: CASSFTSGESEQFF
cdr3_nt: TGTGCCAGCAGCTTTACTAGCGGGGAGAGTGAGCAGTTCTTC

d_call: TRBD1
v_call: TRBV19
j_call: TRBJ1-1
clone_size: -
cdr3_aa: CASSPRQGMNTEAFF
cdr3_nt: TGTGCCAGTAGTCCCAGACAGGGGATGAACACTGAAGCTTTCTTT

d_call: TRBD1
v_call: TRBV6-5
j_call: TRBJ1-5
clone_size: -
cdr3_aa: CASRSDRGSQPQHF
cdr3_nt: TGTGCCAGCAGGTCGGACAGGGGGTCTCAGCCCCAGCATTTT

d_call: -
v_call: TRBV28
j_call: TRBJ1-5
clone_size: -
cdr3_aa: CASSFGSNQPQHF
cdr3_nt: TGTGCCAGCAGTTTCGGTAGCAATCAGCCCCAGCATTTT

d_call: -
v_call: TRBV7-8
j_call: TRBJ1-4
clone_size: -
cdr3_aa: CASSPGSFGNEKLFF
cdr3_nt: TGTGCCAGCAGTCCCGGGTCGTTCGGAAATGAAAAACTGTTTTTT

d_call: TRBD2
v_call: TRBV4-3
j_call: TRBJ2-1
clone_size: once
cdr3_aa: CASSQDSGYWLGNEQFF
cdr3_nt: TGCGCCAGCAGCCAAGATAGCGGGTATTGGCTGGGCAATGAGCAGTTCTTC